This TCR beta chain was captured in a study of human T cells and chemical hapten exposure. This clonotype was counted a few times. Stated time point: patch test 3, about 24 weeks after DPC sensitization. Treatment denoted: therapeutic diphenylcyclopropenone sensitization with weekly scalp DPC. Donors were 18 to 70-year-old alopecia patients suitable for DPC. TCRdb reanalysed the RACE reads using MiXCR and keeps one entry per CDR3 protein. The sample gives roughly 150,000 distinct CDR3 sequences, roughly a quarter of which show up once; approximately 2.3% is in the top ten. V lost 6 bases to trimming and J lost 4 bases, with 10 bases between them. The CDR3 is 12 amino acids. The V gene's germline CDR1 is DFQATT and CDR2 SNEGSKA (reference sequence).

The chain is built from TRBV20-1 and TRBJ2-1; D perhaps matches TRBD2 (5 bases). The sample was whole blood, taken in connection with sensitization to the hapten diphenylcyclopropenone (DPC). This TCR was sampled from a woman aged 18-29 years with alopecia areata. Some clones in this sample may be carry-over from other donors' samples. DNA for the CDR3: TGCAGTGCAAACGACTATTACAATGAGCAGTTCTTC. Residues: CSANDYYNEQFF.